The 5 T cell receptor beta chains below all came from one sample that was sequenced in a study of spatial heterogeneity in lung cancer (dated by TCRdb to between 2019 and 2020). Study-level results and caveats: The tumor nonsynonymous mutation count correlated with the number of expanded alpha and beta TCRs within the tumor.

For these receptors, no antigen is known. The library was obtained by 5' RACE. Reads for this sample came from a NextSeq 500. TCRdb ran its own pipeline on the public reads, namely fastp trimming at Q25 and MiXCR clone calling, and kept in-frame beta chains. Entries are consolidated by CDR3 protein sequence, retaining the most common genes and DNA. The sample table contains some 25,000 distinct CDR3 sequences; only one count was recorded for around 7% of them. The top ten clones comprise roughly a quarter of the sample. Explained via the paper, the time point label denotes: sample taken at primary tumor resection. The sample consisted of lung tumor tissue, taken at surgery. The receptors were sampled from a male donor with early-stage non-small cell lung cancer.

V gene TRBV28 combines with J gene TRBJ2-1; D gene ambiguous. This CDR3 has 11 amino acids. Trimming pared 7 bases from V and 6 bases from J, leaving 7 bases between. Germline V lookup: CDR1 MDHEN, CDR2 SYDVKM. As DNA, the CDR3 is TGTGCCAGCAACAAGTTCAATGAGCAGTTCTTC. This translates into CASNKFNEQFF.

Ten or more counts support this clonotype. The chain is built from TRBV3-1 and TRBJ2-7; tentatively, D is TRBD1 or TRBD2 (5 bases each). The CDR3 loop spans 12 amino acids. Germline loops: CDR1 LGHDT, CDR2 YNNKEL (reference sequence). Between the trimmed V and J ends, which lost 3 bases and 2 bases, there was a span of 5 bases. The CDR3 nucleotides are TGTGCCAGCAGCCAGGGACCCTACGAGCAGTACTTC. Translation gives CASSQGPYEQYF.

This rearrangement joins TRBV20-1 to TRBJ1-5, with 11 bases lining up with TRBD1. The ends lost 3 bases at V and 7 bases at J; junction bases unmatched: 11. This CDR3 comprises 16 residues. Germline V gene data show CDR1 as DFQATT and CDR2 as SNEGSKA (reference sequence). CDR3 residues: CSASPRDRGAEQPQHF. The CDR3 nucleotides read TGCAGTGCTAGCCCCCGGGACAGGGGGGCGGAACAGCCCCAGCATTTT.

Ten or more counts support this clonotype. The V call is TRBV5-1, the J call TRBJ1-5; D gene ambiguous. This CDR3 is built from 15 residues. V was trimmed by 0 bases and J by 3 bases, leaving 10 bases between them. CDR1 and CDR2 (germline): SGHRS, YFSETQ. CDR3 DNA sequence: TGCGCCAGCAGCTTGGGACTTATGGACAATCAGCCCCAGCATTTT. Residues: CASSLGLMDNQPQHF.

This clonotype was seen a handful of times. V and J are TRBV2 and TRBJ2-7; D could derive from TRBD1 or TRBD2 (5 bases each). Per germline, CDR1 SNHLY and CDR2 FYNNEI. The ends were cut back, 4 bases at V and 0 bases at J, with 13 bases in the middle. The CDR3 has 15 amino acids. The CDR3: CASSGDAGSSYEQYF. The CDR3 nucleotides are TGTGCCAGCAGTGGGGACGCAGGGAGCTCCTACGAGCAGTACTTC.